This T cell receptor beta chain was documented in a study of patients and donors after allogeneic stem cell transplantation (TCRdb year 2020). CDR1 DFQATT and CDR2 SNEGSKA were looked up in the germline V gene (reference sequence). The CDR3 runs 12 residues from the cysteine to the phenylalanine. Only the CDR3 region is kept as DNA, spanning 36 bases read in frame from base 1. Trimming costs V 6 bases and J 6 bases, and their ends lie 12 bases apart. The receptor library was made with RT-PCR. Sequencing relied on a NextSeq 550. TCRdb applied fastp at Q25 and MiXCR to the public reads, then kept only in-frame beta chains. Records with the same CDR3 protein are collapsed into one entry carrying the most frequent genes and DNA. This sample gives roughly 200,000 distinct CDR3 sequences in total; roughly two fifths of them show up just once. Around a tenth of the sample is taken by the ten largest. On this clonotype itself: Its antigen is currently not known. It has no much larger one-base neighbor in the sample; base qualities were not kept.

The clonotype was recovered from a human donor who was either an allogeneic HSCT recipient or a stem cell or donor lymphocyte infusion donor (not recorded which). It is not recorded whose cells these are; they may come from a transplant donor. Input material: blood, either unsorted or a sorted T cell fraction (not recorded which). Rearrangement joined TRBV20-1 to TRBJ1-5; the D gene is not confidently resolved. DNA sequence: TGCAGTGCCGATCTTAAGGGTCAGCCCCAGCATTTT. It is translated as CSADLKGQPQHF.